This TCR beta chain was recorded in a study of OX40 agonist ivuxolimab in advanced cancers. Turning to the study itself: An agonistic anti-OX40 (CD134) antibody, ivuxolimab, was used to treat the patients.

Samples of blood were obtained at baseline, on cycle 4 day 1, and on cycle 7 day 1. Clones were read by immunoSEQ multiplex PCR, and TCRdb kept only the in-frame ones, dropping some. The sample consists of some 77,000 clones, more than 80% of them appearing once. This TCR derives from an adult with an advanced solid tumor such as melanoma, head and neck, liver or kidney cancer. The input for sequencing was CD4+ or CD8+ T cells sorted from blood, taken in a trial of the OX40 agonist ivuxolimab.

CDR3 nucleotide sequence: TGTGCCAGCAGTGCCCGGGGTGGGTCGGGCGAGCAGTACTTC. Its translation: CASSARGGSGEQYF. The V call is TRBV6-6, the J call TRBJ2-7, with D maybe TRBD2 (5 bases). The CDR3 has 14 residues. The germline V gene has CDR1 MNHNY and CDR2 SVGAGI (reference sequence). Trimming took 5 bases from V and 6 from J, leaving 17 bases between them.